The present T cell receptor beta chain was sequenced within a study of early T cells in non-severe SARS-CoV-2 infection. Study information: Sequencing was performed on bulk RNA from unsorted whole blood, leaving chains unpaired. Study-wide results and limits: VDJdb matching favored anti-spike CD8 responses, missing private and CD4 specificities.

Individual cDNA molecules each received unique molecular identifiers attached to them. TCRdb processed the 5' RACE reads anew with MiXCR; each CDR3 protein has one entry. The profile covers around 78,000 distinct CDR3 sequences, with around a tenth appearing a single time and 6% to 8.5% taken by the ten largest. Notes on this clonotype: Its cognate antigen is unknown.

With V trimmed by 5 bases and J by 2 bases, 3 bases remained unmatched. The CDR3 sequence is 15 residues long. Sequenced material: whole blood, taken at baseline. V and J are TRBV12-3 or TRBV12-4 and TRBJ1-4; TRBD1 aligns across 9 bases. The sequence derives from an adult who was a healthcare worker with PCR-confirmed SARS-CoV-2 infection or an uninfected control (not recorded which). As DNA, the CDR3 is TGTGCCAGCAGTCCGGACAGGGGCACTAATGAAAAACTGTTTTTT. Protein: CASSPDRGTNEKLFF.